This TCR beta chain was sequenced during a study of human T cells and chemical hapten exposure. The wider study: Subjects had 2% DPC placed on roughly 2 cm by roughly 2 cm of upper inner arm skin for sensitization.

For this clonotype: The antigen remains unidentified.

Trimming removed 7 bases from V and 2 bases from J; junction bases left unmatched: 15. From germline, CDR1 is SGDLS and CDR2 YYNGEE. The CDR3 totals 17 residues. Overall study findings and caveats: Those TCRs sitting above 1 in 1000 frequency stayed the same with DPC sensitization. Expanded TCRs clustered into significantly more large CDR3 similarity groups than controls, the analysis revealed.

TCRdb recomputed calls from the RACE reads with MiXCR, one row per CDR3 protein. Seen here are around 120,000 distinct CDR3 sequences, about 13% observed once, and the top ten hold about 3%. Time point reported: pre-sensitization, week 0. As to treatment: therapeutic diphenylcyclopropenone sensitization with weekly scalp DPC. Here the sequenced sample was whole blood, taken in connection with sensitization to the hapten diphenylcyclopropenone (DPC). J is TRBJ2-3 and V is TRBV9; 8 nucleotides match TRBD2. This TCR came from a woman aged 18 to 35 with alopecia areata. Some clones in this sample may be carry-over from other donors' samples. This CDR3 reads CASGTPHGGGITDTQYF. The CDR3 DNA is TGTGCCAGCGGCACACCCCATGGCGGGGGGATCACAGATACGCAGTATTTT. The whole variable domain, remainder taken from reference TRBV9 and TRBJ2-3, is DSGVTQTPKHLITATGQRVTLRCSPRSGDLSVYWYQQSLDQGLQFLIQYYNGEERAKGNILERFSAQQFPDLHSELNLSSLELGDSALYFCASGTPHGGGITDTQYFGPGTRLTVL.